Each of the 17 T cell receptor beta chains below was sequenced from the same sample in a study of read filtering for tumor transcriptome and immune sequencing. From roughly 390 ng of RNA, a library with molecular barcoded alpha/delta and beta/gamma adaptors was made. TCRdb itself ran the reads through MiXCR, one entry per CDR3 protein. The sample has approximately 57,000 distinct CDR3 sequences; 9% to 15% are singletons. The sequenced sample consisted of a population of CD138-negative cells sorted from bone marrow. The receptors originated from a donor aged 40 or older with multiple myeloma.

This clonotype was found many times. The chain links TRBV12-3 or TRBV12-4 to TRBJ1-1, with 7 bases aligning to TRBD1. V trimming: 3 bases; J trimming: 11 bases; junction bases outside the gene matches: 15. The length of the CDR3 is 15 residues. The CDR3 is CASSFSGGSGIMAFF. DNA of the CDR3: TGTGCCAGCAGTTTTTCAGGGGGATCTGGAATAATGGCTTTCTTT.

This clonotype has a count of ten or more. The chain joins TRBV7-8 to TRBJ1-2; 7 positions agree with TRBD1. CDR3 length equals 16 residues. With 2 bases clipped from V and 2 bases from J, the junction kept 8 bases outside the gene matches. CDR1 is SGHVS and CDR2 is FQNEAQ in the germline V gene. The CDR3 loop is CASSLNTGEANYGYTF. CDR3 in DNA: TGTGCCAGCAGCTTAAATACAGGGGAAGCCAACTATGGCTACACCTTC.

At least ten counts were recorded for this clonotype. The gene calls are TRBV20-1 and TRBJ2-1, with TRBD2 matching 9 bases. CDR1 and CDR2 (germline): DFQATT, SNEGSKA (reference sequence). This CDR3 contains 16 residues. V trimming: 0 bases; J trimming: 5 bases; junction bases outside the gene matches: 8. The CDR3 sequence is CSARDSSSGDHNEQFF. The CDR3 nucleotides read TGCAGTGCTAGAGATTCGTCTAGCGGGGACCACAATGAGCAGTTCTTC.

The V call is TRBV3-1, the J call TRBJ2-7, with 8 bases that match TRBD1. This CDR3 has 15 residues. The germline CDR1 and CDR2 sequences are LGHDT and YNNKEL (reference sequence). The junction had 11 bases not matched to a gene; V was cut back by 5 bases and J by 5 bases. The CDR3 DNA is TGTGCCAGCAGCAAACGCACACCGGGACAGGACGAGCAGTACTTC. Protein product: CASSKRTPGQDEQYF.

The sample holds many counts of this clonotype. V gene TRBV13 combines with J gene TRBJ1-6; 8 nucleotides match TRBD1. There are 15 residues in the CDR3. Germline CDR1 and CDR2: PRHDT and FYEKMQ (reference sequence). Unmatched junction bases numbered 9, after V lost 5 bases and J lost 9 bases. Here the CDR3 DNA reads TGTGCCAGCAGCCAAGGTGCAGGGGGCTTTTCACCCCTCCACTTT. This gives the protein CASSQGAGGFSPLHF.

The V gene is TRBV5-1, the J gene TRBJ1-1; TRBD1 is a possible D gene (6 bases). The germline V gene encodes CDR1 SGHRS and CDR2 YFSETQ. CDR3 length: 15 amino acids. Trimming pared 0 bases from V and 0 bases from J, leaving 9 bases between. In DNA, the CDR3 is TGCGCCAGCAGCTTGGAAGGACAGTTGAACACTGAAGCTTTCTTT. Its translation is CASSLEGQLNTEAFF.

This clonotype was seen many times. V is TRBV20-1 and J is TRBJ2-1; 7 nucleotides line up with TRBD2. Germline CDR1 reads DFQATT; CDR2 reads SNEGSKA (reference sequence). There are 15 residues in the CDR3. J was trimmed by 10 bases and V by 0 bases; bases with no gene match: 12. CDR3 region: CSARDGASGRPEQFF. The CDR3 nucleotides are TGCAGTGCTAGAGATGGAGCTAGCGGACGGCCGGAGCAGTTCTTC.

This clonotype has just a few counts. The chain carries TRBV6-6 and TRBJ2-2; TRBD2 matches 13 bases. CDR3 length: 17 amino acids. V was pared by 5 bases and J by 4 bases, with 7 bases of the junction left unmatched. Germline V CDR1 and CDR2: MNHNY, SVGAGI (reference sequence). The CDR3 reads CASSREGTSGATGELFF. In nucleotides, the CDR3 is TGTGCCAGCAGTCGGGAAGGGACTAGCGGGGCCACCGGGGAGCTGTTTTTT.

This clonotype was counted at least ten times. The chain employs TRBV20-1 and TRBJ2-7; a weak D match, TRBD1 (5 bases). In germline, CDR1 is DFQATT, CDR2 SNEGSKA (reference sequence). V was shortened by 5 bases and J by 5 bases, with 10 bases between the two germline ends. The CDR3 spans 11 residues. The CDR3, as DNA: TGCAGTGCTCCCAGGGTGAACGAGCAGTACTTC. The encoded protein is CSAPRVNEQYF.

There are many counts of this clonotype. The rearrangement uses TRBV18 and TRBJ1-1, with a weak D call TRBD1 (5 bases). The germline gives CDR1 KGHSH, CDR2 LQKENI. This CDR3 has 15 amino acids. V was trimmed by 0 bases and J by 5 bases, leaving 13 bases between them. CDR3: CASSPPGTVRTEAFF. DNA for the CDR3: TGTGCCAGCTCACCACCGGGGACGGTGAGGACTGAAGCTTTCTTT.

This clonotype showed up many times. This rearrangement joins TRBV20-1 to TRBJ2-5, with D maybe TRBD1 (5 bases). The germline V gene has CDR1 DFQATT and CDR2 SNEGSKA (reference sequence). Trimming removed 6 bases from V and 4 bases from J, with 18 bases in between. The CDR3 covers 14 residues. In DNA form, the CDR3 reads TGCAGTGCGACAGAGGATAGGGAAGGAGAGACCCAGTACTTC. Amino acid sequence: CSATEDREGETQYF.

This clonotype was counted many times. V is TRBV20-1 and J is TRBJ2-3, with D possibly being TRBD1 (6 bases). This CDR3 has 15 amino acids. CDR1 is DFQATT, CDR2 SNEGSKA, per germline (reference sequence). V was clipped by 5 bases and J by 2 bases, with 17 bases between them. The CDR3 DNA reads as TGCAGTGCTCCTGGGCCGAGGGGGACCACAGATACGCAGTATTTT. This translates into CSAPGPRGTTDTQYF.

There are many counts of this clonotype. The rearrangement uses TRBV5-1 and TRBJ2-2, with a possible D match to TRBD1 (6 bases). This CDR3 spans 14 amino acids. Trimming removed 4 bases at V and 7 bases at J, with 14 bases between. From germline, CDR1 is SGHRS and CDR2 YFSETQ. CDR3 coding DNA: TGCGCCAGCAGCCCGATACAGGGTGACGGGGAGCTGTTTTTT. Amino acid sequence: CASSPIQGDGELFF.

This clonotype was seen repeatedly, ten times or more. This rearrangement joins TRBV20-1 to TRBJ2-1, with D perhaps matching TRBD2 (6 bases). Trimming removed 1 base at V and 6 bases at J, with 16 bases between. Per the germline V gene, CDR1 is DFQATT and CDR2 is SNEGSKA (reference sequence). The CDR3 spans 15 residues. This CDR3 is CSARGDLPGSNEQFF. In DNA form, the CDR3 reads TGCAGTGCTAGAGGGGACTTGCCGGGATCCAATGAGCAGTTCTTC.

This clonotype was seen many times. The chain recombines TRBV3-1 with TRBJ2-1, with TRBD2 identical over 9 bases. V dropped 4 bases and J dropped 5; count of bases not matched to a gene: 9. CDR1 and CDR2 from the germline V gene are LGHDT and YNNKEL (reference sequence). The CDR3 contains 16 residues. CDR3 sequence (DNA): TGTGCCAGCAGCCTCGTGGGGAGCGGGGGGAACAATGAGCAGTTCTTC. Translation gives CASSLVGSGGNNEQFF.

This clonotype was observed a handful of times. V usage is TRBV5-1 and J usage is TRBJ1-5; D is perhaps TRBD1 (5 bases). The CDR3 contains 15 residues. Trimming removed 4 bases at V and 0 bases at J, with 11 bases between. CDR1 and CDR2 (germline): SGHRS, YFSETQ. The CDR3, as DNA: TGCGCCAGCAGCCTGGGGGAGTCTAGCAATCAGCCCCAGCATTTT. This gives the protein CASSLGESSNQPQHF.

This clonotype was observed many times. The chain links TRBV2 to TRBJ2-6; a possible D gene is TRBD1 (6 bases). V was pared by 1 base and J by 0 bases, with 13 bases between. The CDR3 spans 18 residues. Germline V gives CDR1 SNHLY, CDR2 FYNNEI. The CDR3 here is CASSEGNRQDSGANVLTF. The CDR3 nucleotides are TGTGCCAGCAGTGAAGGGAATAGACAGGACTCTGGGGCCAACGTCCTGACTTTC.